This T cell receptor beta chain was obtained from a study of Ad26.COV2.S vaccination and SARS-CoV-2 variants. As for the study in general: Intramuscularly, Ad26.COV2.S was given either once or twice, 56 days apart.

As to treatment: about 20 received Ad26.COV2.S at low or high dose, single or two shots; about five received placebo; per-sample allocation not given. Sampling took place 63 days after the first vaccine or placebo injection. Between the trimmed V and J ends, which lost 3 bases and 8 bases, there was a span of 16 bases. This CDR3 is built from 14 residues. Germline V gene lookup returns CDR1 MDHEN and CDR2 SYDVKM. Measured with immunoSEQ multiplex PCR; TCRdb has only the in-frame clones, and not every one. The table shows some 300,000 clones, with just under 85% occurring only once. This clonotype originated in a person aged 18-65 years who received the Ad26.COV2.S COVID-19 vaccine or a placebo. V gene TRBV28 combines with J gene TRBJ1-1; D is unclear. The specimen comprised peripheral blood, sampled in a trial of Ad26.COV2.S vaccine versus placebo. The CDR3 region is CASSFRFWGHEAFF. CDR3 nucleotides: TGTGCCAGCAGTTTTAGATTTTGGGGTCACGAAGCTTTCTTT. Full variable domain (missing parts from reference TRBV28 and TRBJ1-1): DVKVTQSSRYLVKRTGEKVFLECVQDMDHENMFWYRQDPGLGLRLIYFSYDVKMKEKGDIPEGYSVSREKKERFSLILESASTNQTSMYLCASSFRFWGHEAFFGQGTRLTVV.